These 28 T cell receptor beta chains were sequenced from one sample in a study of response to subunit inactivated influenza vaccine (dated by TCRdb to the late 2010s). Receptor amplification or capture employed RT-PCR. Reads for this sample came from an Illumina HiSeq 2500. The raw public reads went through TCRdb reprocessing: fastp at Q25, MiXCR clone calling, in-frame beta chains kept. CDR3 protein sequences are deduplicated, and each keeps its most common genes and DNA. A total of 450,000 to 700,000 distinct CDR3 sequences appear in this sample, around 13% of them only once. The top ten clonotypes cover more than 9.5% of the sample. The input for sequencing was PBMCs from blood, taken 11 to 12 days after vaccination. The receptor source for this set is a man aged 45-65 years who received an inactivated influenza vaccine. Donor details come from another sample of the same person, matched by shared clones.

The CDR3 nucleotides are TGTGCCAGCAGCGCAACAGGGGTTACTGAAGCTTTCTTT. This codes for CASSATGVTEAFF. The chain joins TRBV7-9 to TRBJ1-1; 7 bases are shared with TRBD1. This CDR3 contains 13 residues. Germline lookup yields CDR1 SEHNR and CDR2 FQNEAQ (reference sequence). Losses at the gene ends were 5 bases for V and 5 bases for J; bases not matched to a gene: 5. The whole variable domain, filled in from reference TRBV7-9 and TRBJ1-1, reads DTGVSQNPRHKITKRGQNVTFRCDPISEHNRLYWYRQTLGQGPEFLTYFQNEAQLEKSRLLSDRFSAERPKGSFSTLEIQRTEQGDSAMYLCASSATGVTEAFFGQGTRLTVV.

This chain links TRBV4-3 with TRBJ2-3; D is perhaps TRBD2 (6 bases). Germline assignment: CDR1 LGHNA and CDR2 YSLEER. The CDR3 sequence is 15 residues long. V was trimmed by 5 bases and J by 2 bases, leaving 14 bases between them. The CDR3 reads CASSKTGLPTDTQYF. The CDR3, as DNA: TGCGCCAGCAGCAAAACGGGACTCCCCACAGATACGCAGTATTTT.

This chain connects TRBV5-5 to TRBJ2-7; D uncertain. The CDR3 sequence is 14 residues long. CDR1 SGHKS and CDR2 YYEKEE come from the germline V gene (reference sequence). V shed 2 bases and J shed 3 bases, with 12 bases lying between them. CDR3 residues: CASSFGSSLYEQYF. CDR3 DNA sequence: TGTGCCAGCAGCTTCGGGTCTAGTCTCTACGAGCAGTACTTC.

The table lists this clonotype with a few counts. The chain is built from TRBV9 and TRBJ2-3; D tentatively fits TRBD1 or TRBD2 (5 bases each). The length of the CDR3 is 15 residues. The V gene lost 5 bases and the J gene lost 5 bases, with 18 bases spanning the gap. Germline assignment: CDR1 SGDLS and CDR2 YYNGEE. In DNA, the CDR3 is TGTGCCAGCAGACTCGGGGCCCACGAGGGAGATACGCAGTATTTT. Its protein product is CASRLGAHEGDTQYF.

The gene calls are TRBV29-1 and TRBJ2-1; no definite D call. Trimming removed 7 bases at V and 0 bases at J, with 7 bases between. CDR1 is SQVTM, CDR2 ANQGSEA, per germline. The CDR3 is made up of 12 amino acids. The CDR3 spells CSALSSYNEQFF. CDR3 nucleotides: TGCAGCGCGCTGAGCTCCTACAATGAGCAGTTCTTC.

This clonotype was detected a few times. The rearrangement links TRBV28 to TRBJ1-1; 9 bases match TRBD1. The CDR3 totals 17 residues. J lost 7 bases, V lost 6 bases, and 18 bases had no gene match. Germline assignment: CDR1 MDHEN and CDR2 SYDVKM. The CDR3 region has the DNA TGTGCCAGCAGGACCGGGACAGGGACGGTCTGGTTCAGTGAAGCTTTCTTT. As protein: CASRTGTGTVWFSEAFF.

This chain joins TRBV28 and TRBJ2-1; D not resolved. V was pared by 2 bases and J by 4 bases, with 9 bases between. CDR1 MDHEN and CDR2 SYDVKM come from the germline V gene. The CDR3 is 14 residues long. CDR3 nucleotide sequence: TGTGCCAGCAGTTTAGGGCAGCCTTACAATGAGCAGTTCTTC. Its translation is CASSLGQPYNEQFF. Variable domain in full (rest from reference TRBV28 and TRBJ2-1): DVKVTQSSRYLVKRTGEKVFLECVQDMDHENMFWYRQDPGLGLRLIYFSYDVKMKEKGDIPEGYSVSREKKERFSLILESASTNQTSMYLCASSLGQPYNEQFFGPGTRLTVL.

This clonotype was detected a few times. This chain joins TRBV7-8 and TRBJ2-1; 11 bases map to TRBD2. The CDR3 has 13 residues. Germline CDR1 and CDR2: SGHVS and FQNEAQ. With V trimmed by 4 bases and J by 13 bases, 6 bases remained unmatched. The CDR3 DNA follows: TGTGCCAGCAGCTCGGGACTAGCGGAAAAACAGTTCTTC. Its protein product is CASSSGLAEKQFF.

This clonotype was seen more than once but under ten times. The chain couples TRBV18 to TRBJ2-2; D uncertain. The CDR3 extends over 15 amino acids. Per germline, CDR1 KGHSH and CDR2 LQKENI. Trimming shortened V by 2 bases and J by 6 bases, and 13 bases separated the two germline ends. The CDR3 DNA is TGTGCCAGCTCACCAAACGATGGTACATCCGGGGAGCTGTTTTTT. This codes for CASSPNDGTSGELFF.

The chain joins TRBV27 to TRBJ2-7, with D possibly being TRBD1 or TRBD2 (5 bases each). Trimming removed 6 bases from V and 5 bases from J, with 17 bases in between. This CDR3 has 14 amino acids. Germline CDR1 is MNHEY and CDR2 is SMNVEV (reference sequence). In DNA form, the CDR3 reads TGTGCCAGCAGCGATGGGACGGCGGTCCACGAGCAGTACTTC. It yields the protein CASSDGTAVHEQYF.

In its sample, this clonotype was seen a few times. J is TRBJ1-2 and V is TRBV12-3 or TRBV12-4, with D uncertain. The CDR3 is made up of 15 amino acids. V gave up 2 bases and J gave up 4 bases, with 14 bases separating them. The CDR3 spells CASSLSGESGYGYTF. The CDR3 DNA sequence: TGTGCCAGCAGTTTATCCGGGGAGAGCGGCTATGGCTACACCTTC.

This clonotype has more than one count but fewer than ten. The chain joins TRBV5-4 to TRBJ2-7, with 9 nucleotides matching TRBD2. CDR3 length: 15 amino acids. Germline assignment: CDR1 SGHNT and CDR2 YYREEE (reference sequence). Trimming took 4 bases from V and 10 from J; bases not matched to a gene: 15. CDR3 bases: TGTGCCAGCAGCACTCCGGGGACTAGCTCCCCAACTCAGTACTTC. This gives the protein CASSTPGTSSPTQYF.

The chain has TRBV16 and TRBJ2-3, with D unclear. Trimming stripped 6 bases from V and 2 bases from J, with 12 bases between. Germline-derived CDR1 and CDR2 are KGHSY and FQNENV. CDR3 length: 14 residues. The CDR3 region has the DNA TGTGCCAGCAGATTACAGCTTTCCACAGATACGCAGTATTTT. This sequence encodes CASRLQLSTDTQYF.

This clonotype was seen a handful of times. The V call is TRBV7-2, the J call TRBJ2-5, with TRBD2 matching over 11 bases. The germline gives CDR1 SGHTA, CDR2 FQGNSA. V shed 5 bases and J 2 bases; nucleotides not matched to a gene: 7. This CDR3 has 16 amino acids. The CDR3 DNA follows: TGTGCCAGCAGCCTAACAGGGACTAGCGGACAAGAGACCCAGTACTTC. As protein: CASSLTGTSGQETQYF.

This clonotype was picked up many times. This chain links TRBV10-2 with TRBJ1-6; 11 nucleotides agree with TRBD1. This CDR3 contains 14 residues. Trimming cost V 5 bases and J 14 bases; bases outside gene matches: 8. The germline V gene encodes CDR1 WSHSY and CDR2 SAAADI. The CDR3 DNA is TGCGCCAGCAGTCCGGGACAGGGGGTAGGATCCCTCCACTTT. This codes for CASSPGQGVGSLHF.

In this sample, this clonotype turned up a few times. This chain connects TRBV15 to TRBJ2-3; tentative D call: TRBD2 (5 bases). Germline CDR1 and CDR2: LNHNV and YYDKDF (reference sequence). This CDR3 comprises 16 residues. V was pared by 0 bases and J by 5 bases, with 15 bases between. The CDR3 protein is CATSRDRASIGDTQYF. DNA of the CDR3: TGTGCCACCAGCAGAGATCGGGCTAGCATTGGAGATACGCAGTATTTT.

This clonotype was detected ten times or more. CDR3 coding DNA: TGTGCCAGCAGCTCAATATACCTCGACAGGGAAAAAAACTATGGCTACACCTTC. Translated: CASSSIYLDREKNYGYTF. J is TRBJ1-2 and V is TRBV11-1, with 7 nucleotides matching TRBD1. Trimming at V came to 4 bases and at J to 2 bases, leaving 16 bases not matched to a gene. This CDR3 contains 18 residues. Germline V gives CDR1 SGHAT, CDR2 FQDESV (reference sequence).

Only a few counts were recorded for this clonotype. This rearrangement joins TRBV10-3 to TRBJ1-3, with D tentatively TRBD1 (6 bases). Germline V gives CDR1 ENHRY, CDR2 SYGVKD. V dropped 10 bases and J dropped 4 bases, with 11 bases sitting between them. This CDR3 is 12 amino acids long. CDR3 coding DNA: TGTGCCAACGGGGACACCGGAAACACCATATATTTT. Residues: CANGDTGNTIYF.

This clonotype came up a few times. The V and J genes are TRBV29-1 and TRBJ2-3; D is possibly TRBD1 (5 bases). Germline lookup yields CDR1 SQVTM and CDR2 ANQGSEA. With 3 bases removed from V and 4 bases from J, the gap between germline ends came to 17 bases. The CDR3 extends over 15 amino acids. Written as DNA, the CDR3 is TGCAGCGTTGATGGGGCATCCTTACACGCAGATACGCAGTATTTT. Its translation is CSVDGASLHADTQYF.

This chain links TRBV14 with TRBJ2-1; 7 bases align to TRBD2. The CDR3 contains 17 residues. Trimming took 4 bases from V and 12 from J; bases not matched to a gene: 21. Germline loops: CDR1 SGHDN, CDR2 FVKESK. CDR3 nucleotide sequence: TGTGCCAGCAGCCCCCCTGGCGGGGGAATCGTCCAGGGTCGGCAGTTCTTC. This gives the protein CASSPPGGGIVQGRQFF.

This chain links TRBV11-3 with TRBJ2-3; TRBD2 might be the D (6 bases). The length of the CDR3 is 14 residues. CDR1 is SGHNT, CDR2 YENEEA, per germline. Trimming took 8 bases from V and 0 from J, leaving 12 bases between them. For the CDR3, the DNA is TGTGCCAGCGCGGCGGAGGGGAGCACAGATACGCAGTATTTT. It specifies CASAAEGSTDTQYF. Full variable domain (outside the CDR3, taken from reference TRBV11-3 and TRBJ2-3): EAGVVQSPRYKIIEKKQPVAFWCNPISGHNTLYWYLQNLGQGPELLIRYENEEAVDDSQLPKDRFSAERLKGVDSTLKIQPAELGDSAVYLCASAAEGSTDTQYFGPGTRLTVL.

This clonotype was seen a handful of times. CDR3 residues: CASSSGEFQETQYF. The CDR3 DNA sequence: TGTGCCAGCAGTTCGGGGGAGTTTCAAGAGACCCAGTACTTC. This chain links TRBV27 with TRBJ2-5; maybe TRBD2 (6 bases). CDR3 length: 14 amino acids. Germline V gives CDR1 MNHEY, CDR2 SMNVEV (reference sequence). The V end was cut by 4 bases, the J end by 2 bases, with 11 bases between.

This clonotype has only a few counts. The rearrangement links TRBV20-1 to TRBJ2-1; tentatively, D is TRBD1 or TRBD2 (5 bases each). CDR1 DFQATT and CDR2 SNEGSKA come from the germline V gene (reference sequence). CDR3 length: 16 residues. The V and J ends lost 3 bases and 1 base respectively, with 16 bases between them. The CDR3 here is CSARETRGKSYNEQFF. Written as DNA, the CDR3 is TGCAGTGCTAGGGAAACTAGGGGCAAATCCTACAATGAGCAGTTCTTC.

This clonotype was seen at least ten times. The CDR3 coding sequence is TGCAGTGCTAGACCCGGGACTAGCGAGCAGACCCAGTACTTC. Residues: CSARPGTSEQTQYF. The rearrangement uses TRBV20-1 and TRBJ2-5, with 10 bases aligning to TRBD2. Germline CDR1 reads DFQATT; CDR2 reads SNEGSKA (reference sequence). After removal of 2 bases from V and 6 bases from J, the junction contained 6 bases not matched to a gene. The CDR3 is 14 residues long.

This clonotype was seen only a few times. CDR3 sequence (DNA): TGCGCCAGCAGCCAAGACTACGGTTCTGGAAACACCATATATTTT. Residues: CASSQDYGSGNTIYF. The genes are TRBV4-3 and TRBJ1-3; no firm D call. The CDR3 has 15 amino acids. V lost 0 bases and J lost 1, with 7 bases in between. The germline CDR1 and CDR2 sequences are LGHNA and YSLEER.

The chain is built from TRBV5-1 and TRBJ2-1; the D call may be TRBD1 or TRBD2 (5 bases each). With 5 bases removed from V and 10 bases from J, the gap between germline ends came to 10 bases. The V gene's germline CDR1 is SGHRS and CDR2 YFSETQ. The CDR3 is made up of 11 amino acids. CDR3 in DNA: TGCGCCAGCAGGATGGGGGAAGAGCAGTTCTTC. It specifies CASRMGEEQFF.

This clonotype was observed a few times. V and J are TRBV12-3 or TRBV12-4 and TRBJ2-5, with 8 bases lining up with TRBD1. CDR3 length equals 15 residues. J gave up 5 bases and V 5 bases, and 10 bases lay outside the gene matches. The CDR3 DNA is TGTGCCAGCAGTGCCCAAGGACAGGGTGCCGAGACCCAGTACTTC. Protein sequence: CASSAQGQGAETQYF.

This clonotype appeared a few times. V usage is TRBV20-1 and J usage is TRBJ2-3; D gene ambiguous. V was pared by 3 bases and J by 1 base, with 14 bases between. From germline, CDR1 is DFQATT and CDR2 SNEGSKA (reference sequence). This CDR3 comprises 15 residues. CDR3 protein: CSARTSPTRTDTQYF. Written as DNA, the CDR3 is TGCAGTGCTAGGACCTCTCCTACTCGCACAGATACGCAGTATTTT.